Shown below are 2 T cell receptor beta chains from a single sample sequenced in a study of OX40 agonist ivuxolimab in advanced cancers. Repertoires were generated with immunoSEQ multiplex PCR, while TCRdb's copy carries only in-frame clones and drops some. Of under 80,000 clones in the sample, 85% were seen once. This material consisted of CD4+ or CD8+ T cells sorted from blood, taken in a trial of the OX40 agonist ivuxolimab. The receptors come from an adult with an advanced solid tumor such as melanoma, head and neck, liver or kidney cancer.

CDR3: CASSLTRGGELFF. The CDR3 DNA is TGTGCCAGCAGCTTGACACGAGGCGGGGAGCTGTTTTTT. The chain employs TRBV5-4 and TRBJ2-2, with D unclear. V dropped 1 base and J dropped 7 bases, with 8 bases sitting between them. Germline V lookup: CDR1 SGHNT, CDR2 YYREEE (reference sequence). The CDR3 is 13 amino acids.

The V and J genes are TRBV5-1 and TRBJ2-5; no clear D. In germline, CDR1 is SGHRS, CDR2 YFSETQ. The CDR3 covers 13 residues. The germline V and J ends were trimmed by 0 bases and 1 base, with 4 bases remaining between them. The CDR3 here is CASSLEGQETQYF. CDR3 in DNA: TGCGCCAGCAGCTTGGAGGGCCAAGAGACCCAGTACTTC.